Following are 10 T cell receptor beta chains from one sample sequenced in a study of OX40 agonist ivuxolimab in advanced cancers. Profiled with immunoSEQ multiplex PCR; TCRdb holds only in-frame clones, not every one. The data contain more than 60,000 clones, over 70% of them singletons. Specimen: CD4+ or CD8+ T cells sorted from blood, collected in a trial of the OX40 agonist ivuxolimab. These receptors originate from an adult with an advanced solid tumor such as melanoma, head and neck, liver or kidney cancer.

V gene TRBV11-3 combines with J gene TRBJ2-7; no definite D call. The ends were cut back, 5 bases at V and 0 bases at J, with 14 bases in the middle. The CDR3 is 15 amino acids. The V gene's germline CDR1 is SGHNT and CDR2 YENEEA. For the CDR3, the DNA is TGTGCCAGCAGCCGTGGACCCGTCCCCTCCTACGAGCAGTACTTC. As protein: CASSRGPVPSYEQYF.

This chain joins TRBV6-4 and TRBJ2-7; 8 positions agree with TRBD2. With 3 bases clipped from V and 1 base from J, the junction kept 8 bases outside the gene matches. The CDR3 contains 16 residues. Germline V CDR1 and CDR2: MRHNA, SNTAGT. As DNA, the CDR3 is TGTGCCAGCAGTGATCACGGACTAGCACGATCCTACGAGCAGTACTTC. As protein: CASSDHGLARSYEQYF.

The chain carries TRBV28 and TRBJ2-7; D might be TRBD1 or TRBD2, each matching 5 bases. The germline V and J ends were trimmed by 3 bases and 0 bases, with 6 bases remaining between them. The CDR3 loop spans 13 amino acids. Per germline, CDR1 MDHEN and CDR2 SYDVKM. For the CDR3, the DNA is TGTGCCAGCAGTTTGGGGGACTCCTACGAGCAGTACTTC. This encodes CASSLGDSYEQYF.

This chain's CDR3 is CASSLEGQGDEQYF. The CDR3 nucleotides read TGCGCCAGCAGCTTGGAGGGACAGGGGGACGAGCAGTACTTC. The J gene is TRBJ2-7, the V gene TRBV5-1, with 11 bases matching TRBD1. The germline V gene has CDR1 SGHRS and CDR2 YFSETQ. J was trimmed by 5 bases and V by 0 bases; bases with no gene match: 1. This CDR3 is 14 amino acids long.

The rearrangement joins TRBV5-1 to TRBJ2-3; no clear D. V lost 0 bases, J lost 2 bases, and 7 bases lay in between. Germline V CDR1 and CDR2: SGHRS, YFSETQ. The CDR3 runs 14 residues. The DNA for the CDR3 is TGCGCCAGCAGCTTGGGCACAGACACAGATACGCAGTATTTT. Amino acid sequence: CASSLGTDTDTQYF.

The chain couples TRBV5-5 to TRBJ2-1; 9 nucleotides line up with TRBD1. The V gene end was trimmed by 5 bases and the J gene end by 8 bases; junction bases not matched to a gene: 8. The CDR3 is 14 amino acids. Germline V gene sequence: CDR1 SGHKS, CDR2 YYEKEE (reference sequence). The CDR3 DNA reads as TGTGCCAGCAGATCCGGGACAGGGAGATATGAGCAGTTCTTC. It specifies CASRSGTGRYEQFF.

Comment on this clone: Sequence at one end of the junction differs from germline and may be a read error. The J gene is TRBJ2-7, the V gene TRBV2, with 11 bases fitting TRBD2. In germline, CDR1 is SNHLY, CDR2 FYNNEI. CDR3 size: 15 residues. The CDR3 reads CASSEAGLAGDNRDF. CDR3 nucleotide sequence: TGTGCCAGCAGTGAAGCAGGACTAGCGGGTGATAACCGGGACTTC.

The chain carries TRBV29-1 and TRBJ2-7; TRBD1 matches at 10 bases. Germline V lookup: CDR1 SQVTM, CDR2 ANQGSEA. V trimming: 6 bases; J trimming: 0 bases; junction bases outside the gene matches: 8. CDR3 length: 15 amino acids. The CDR3 bases are TGCAGCGTCTCCGGGACAGGGGCCTCCTCCTACGAGCAGTACTTC. Amino acids: CSVSGTGASSYEQYF.

CDR3 nucleotides: TGTGCCAGCAGTGAAGCGACAGGGGGCCAATGGGAGCAGTACTTC. It encodes CASSEATGGQWEQYF. V usage is TRBV6-1 and J usage is TRBJ2-7, with 10 nucleotides matching TRBD1. The J segment lost 7 bases and the V segment lost 0 bases, leaving 6 bases of the junction unmatched. Germline CDR1 is MNHNS and CDR2 is SASEGT. The CDR3 is 15 amino acids.

The V gene is TRBV5-4, the J gene TRBJ1-2, with a tentative D call TRBD1 (6 bases). Germline V gene data show CDR1 as SGHNT and CDR2 as YYREEE (reference sequence). This CDR3 is 13 amino acids long. Deletions cut 4 bases from V and 3 bases from J, with 10 bases between. CDR3 coding DNA: TGTGCCAGCAGCCCCCGGACAGACTATGGCTACACCTTC. Its protein product is CASSPRTDYGYTF.